This T cell receptor beta chain is from a study of blood T cell repertoires in COVID-19. As for the study in general: Some COVID-19 samples were acute and others convalescent; all came from the United States, Italy and Spain. PBMCs, B-cell-depleted T cells, or T cells were the source of the cDNA or gDNA that made up the material.

Germline loops: CDR1 KGHSH, CDR2 LQKENI. The CDR3 is 15 amino acids. Losses at the gene ends were 4 bases for V and 4 bases for J; bases not matched to a gene: 6. Adults between roughly 18 and 95 years of age took part from 20 to 25 US areas. The method was immunoSEQ multiplex PCR; TCRdb's version includes in-frame clones alone and lacks a portion of them. The data show about 220,000 clones, 88% seen once. What was sequenced was PBMCs or T cells enriched from blood (not recorded which). The V call is TRBV18, the J call TRBJ2-5; 10 positions agree with TRBD2. This receptor was taken from a woman in her 50s with acute COVID-19. This chain's CDR3 is CASSQLAGRRETQYF. CDR3 DNA sequence: TGTGCCAGCTCACAACTAGCGGGGCGGAGAGAGACCCAGTACTTC. The full variable domain, in which reference TRBV18 and TRBJ2-5 provide the parts outside the CDR3, is NAGVMQNPRHLVRRRGQEARLRCSPMKGHSHVYWYRQLPEEGLKFMVYLQKENIIDESGMPKERFSAEFPKEGPSILRIQQVVRGDSAAYFCASSQLAGRRETQYFGPGTRLLVL.